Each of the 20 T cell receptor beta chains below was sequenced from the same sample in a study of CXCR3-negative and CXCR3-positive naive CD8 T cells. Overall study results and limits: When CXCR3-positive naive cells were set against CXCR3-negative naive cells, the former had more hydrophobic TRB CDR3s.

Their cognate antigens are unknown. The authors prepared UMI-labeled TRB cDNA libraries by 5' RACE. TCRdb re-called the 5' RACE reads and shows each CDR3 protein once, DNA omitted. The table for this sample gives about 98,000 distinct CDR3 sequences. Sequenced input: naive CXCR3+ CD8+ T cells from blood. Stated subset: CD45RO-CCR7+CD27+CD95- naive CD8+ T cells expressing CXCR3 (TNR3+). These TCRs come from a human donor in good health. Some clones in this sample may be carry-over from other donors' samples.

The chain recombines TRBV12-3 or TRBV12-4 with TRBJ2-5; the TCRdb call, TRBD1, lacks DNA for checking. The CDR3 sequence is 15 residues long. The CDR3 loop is CASSLTEGLGETQYF.

The CDR3 spells CASTAGWEYGYTF. The chain carries TRBV5-1 and TRBJ1-2. This CDR3 contains 13 residues. CDR1 and CDR2 from the germline V gene are SGHRS and YFSETQ.

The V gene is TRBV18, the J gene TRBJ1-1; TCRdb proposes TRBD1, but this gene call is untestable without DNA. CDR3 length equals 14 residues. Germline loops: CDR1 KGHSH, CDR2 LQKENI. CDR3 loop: CASSPRTGVNEAFF.

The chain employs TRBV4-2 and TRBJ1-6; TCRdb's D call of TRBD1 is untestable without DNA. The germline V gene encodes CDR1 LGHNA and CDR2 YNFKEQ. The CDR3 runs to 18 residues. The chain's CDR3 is CASSQEAPTGSANSPLHF.

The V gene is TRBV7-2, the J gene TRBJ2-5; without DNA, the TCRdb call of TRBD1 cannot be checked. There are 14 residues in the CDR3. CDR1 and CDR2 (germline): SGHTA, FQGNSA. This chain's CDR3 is CASSLPRGLETQYF.

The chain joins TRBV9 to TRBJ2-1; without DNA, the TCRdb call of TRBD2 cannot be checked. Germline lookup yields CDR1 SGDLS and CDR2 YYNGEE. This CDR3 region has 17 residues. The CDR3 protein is CASSAFPSGRDPGEQFF.

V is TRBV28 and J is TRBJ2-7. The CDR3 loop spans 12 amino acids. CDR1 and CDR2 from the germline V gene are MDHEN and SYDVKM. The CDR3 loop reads CASSLTIYEQYF. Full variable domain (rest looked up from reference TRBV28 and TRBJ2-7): DVKVTQSSRYLVKRTGEKVFLECVQDMDHENMFWYRQDPGLGLRLIYFSYDVKMKEKGDIPEGYSVSREKKERFSLILESASTNQTSMYLCASSLTIYEQYFGPGTRLTVT.

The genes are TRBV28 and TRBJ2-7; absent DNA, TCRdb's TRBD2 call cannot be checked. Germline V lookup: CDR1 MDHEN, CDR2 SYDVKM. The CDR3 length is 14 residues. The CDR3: CASSLSSGGYEQYF.

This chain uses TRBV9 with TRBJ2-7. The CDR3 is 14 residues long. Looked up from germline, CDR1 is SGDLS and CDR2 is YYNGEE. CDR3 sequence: CASSVDGSSYEQYF.

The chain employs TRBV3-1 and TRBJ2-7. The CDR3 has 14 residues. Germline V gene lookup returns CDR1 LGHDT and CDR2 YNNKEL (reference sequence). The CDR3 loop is CASSQYRGTYEQYF.

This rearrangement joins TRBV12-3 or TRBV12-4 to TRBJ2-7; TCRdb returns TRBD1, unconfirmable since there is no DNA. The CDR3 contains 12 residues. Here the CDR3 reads CASGTDGYEQYF.

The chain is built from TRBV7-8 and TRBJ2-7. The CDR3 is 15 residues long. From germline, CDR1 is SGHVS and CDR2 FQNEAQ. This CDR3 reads CASSLGSYSSYEQYF.

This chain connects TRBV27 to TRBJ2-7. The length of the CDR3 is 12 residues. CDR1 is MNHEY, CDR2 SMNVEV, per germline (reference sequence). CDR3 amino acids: CASSQGPYEQYF.

The CDR3 is CASSYRGGDTQYF. The chain has TRBV28 and TRBJ2-3; TCRdb's D gene call, TRBD1, goes unchecked for lack of DNA. The CDR3 extends over 13 amino acids. In germline, CDR1 is MDHEN, CDR2 SYDVKM.

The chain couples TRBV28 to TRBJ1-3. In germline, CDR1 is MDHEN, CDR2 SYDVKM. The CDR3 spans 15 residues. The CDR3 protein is CASSLDQASGNTIYF.

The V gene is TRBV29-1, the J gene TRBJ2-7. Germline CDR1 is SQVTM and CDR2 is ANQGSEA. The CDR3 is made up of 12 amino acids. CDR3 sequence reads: CSVGYGSYEQYF.

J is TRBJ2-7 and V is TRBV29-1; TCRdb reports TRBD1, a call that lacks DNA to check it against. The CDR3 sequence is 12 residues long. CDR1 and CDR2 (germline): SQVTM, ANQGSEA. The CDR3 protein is CSVVQGAYEQYF.

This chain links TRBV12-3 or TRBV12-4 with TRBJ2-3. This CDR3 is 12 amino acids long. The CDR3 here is CASLRIGEAQYF.

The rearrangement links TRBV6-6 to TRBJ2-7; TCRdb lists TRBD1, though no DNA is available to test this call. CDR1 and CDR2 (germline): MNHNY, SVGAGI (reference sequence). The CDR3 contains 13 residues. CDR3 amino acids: CASSSLPLSEQYF.

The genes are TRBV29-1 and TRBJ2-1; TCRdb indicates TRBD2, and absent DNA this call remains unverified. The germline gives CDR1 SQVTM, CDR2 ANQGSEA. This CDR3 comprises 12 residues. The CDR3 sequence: CSVEDLAGEQFF.